This T cell receptor beta chain was observed in a study of PD-L1 blockade in urothelial cancer. TCR analog templates of synthetic origin were spiked into each PCR. Repertoires were generated with immunoSEQ multiplex PCR, while TCRdb's copy carries only in-frame clones and drops some. The sample has roughly 87,000 clones, around 90% seen once. Patients in the study were battling locally advanced or metastatic urothelial carcinoma. V lost 4 bases to trimming and J lost 4 bases, with 7 bases between them. CDR1 is GTSNPN and CDR2 is SVGIG in the germline V gene (reference sequence). The CDR3 is made up of 11 amino acids.

The sequenced sample was PBMCs, obtained around atezolizumab (anti-PD-L1) treatment. The V gene is TRBV30, the J gene TRBJ1-2, with D perhaps matching TRBD1 (6 bases). This receptor was obtained from a woman aged 65 to 85 with urothelial cancer. CDR3 bases: TGTGCCTGGACAGGGGTCTATGGCTACACCTTC. This sequence encodes CAWTGVYGYTF.